These 28 T cell receptor beta chains share one sample of origin, sequenced in a study of blood T cell repertoires in COVID-19. Sequencing was performed with immunoSEQ multiplex PCR; in TCRdb, only in-frame clones are kept and a portion is missing. The sample has some 200,000 clones, 84% seen once. Material: peripheral blood. The receptors stem from a man aged 30 to 45 with active or convalescent COVID-19.

The chain combines TRBV19 with TRBJ1-1; 9 bases fit TRBD1. This CDR3 spans 13 amino acids. Per germline, CDR1 LNHDA and CDR2 SQIVND (reference sequence). V was clipped by 5 bases and J by 6 bases; unmatched bases: 4. The CDR3 is CASSPRDRAEAFF. CDR3 in DNA: TGTGCCAGTAGTCCCCGGGACAGGGCTGAAGCTTTCTTT.

On this clone: A junction end diverges from the germline sequence, so it may reflect a read error. The chain is built from TRBV7-7 and TRBJ2-7; 11 nucleotides match TRBD1. This CDR3 is 14 amino acids long. The germline V gene has CDR1 SSHAT and CDR2 FNYEAQ (reference sequence). CDR3 DNA sequence: TGTGCTAGCAGCTTAGCGGACAGGGGGCACGAGCAGTACTTC. It codes for CASSLADRGHEQYF.

The chain carries TRBV4-1 and TRBJ2-6; D possibly corresponds to TRBD1 (7 bases). Trimming took off 3 bases at V and 1 base at J, with 16 bases between the two ends. This CDR3 is 18 amino acids long. Germline V lookup: CDR1 MGHRA, CDR2 YSYEKL. CDR3 nucleotides: TGCGCCAGCAGCCACAGACAGGGCGGGGAATCTGGGGCCAACGTCCTGACTTTC. Residues: CASSHRQGGESGANVLTF.

This clone was seen ten or more times. This chain uses TRBV6-1 with TRBJ1-2; no clear D gene. Germline values: CDR1 MNHNS, CDR2 SASEGT. This CDR3 is 14 amino acids long. Trimming took 1 base from V and 7 from J, leaving 13 bases between them. CDR3 in amino acids: CASSEEAGGVGYTF. The CDR3 region has the DNA TGTGCCAGCAGTGAAGAGGCGGGCGGGGTTGGCTACACCTTC.

This chain uses TRBV7-9 with TRBJ1-6, with D perhaps matching TRBD1 (5 bases). The germline V gene has CDR1 SEHNR and CDR2 FQNEAQ (reference sequence). Between the trimmed V and J ends, which lost 5 bases and 9 bases, there was a span of 23 bases. The CDR3 length is 17 residues. In DNA, the CDR3 is TGTGCCAGCAGCCCTGGGCGGGGGTCCGGGGCTGGTTCACCCCTCCACTTT. Amino acids: CASSPGRGSGAGSPLHF.

V gene TRBV25-1 combines with J gene TRBJ1-5; D possibly corresponds to TRBD1 (5 bases). Germline CDR1 MGHDK, CDR2 SYGVNS. The CDR3 sequence is 16 residues long. The V end lost 3 bases, the J end lost 5 bases, and 17 bases lay between the germline ends. The CDR3 DNA follows: TGTGCCAGCAGTGAGGAAAGGACAACAGGCCATCAGCCCCAGCATTTT. It yields the protein CASSEERTTGHQPQHF. The full variable domain, rest sourced from reference TRBV25-1 and TRBJ1-5, is EADIYQTPRYLVIGTGKKITLECSQTMGHDKMYWYQQDPGMELHLIHYSYGVNSTEKGDLSSESTVSRIRTEHFPLTLESARPSHTSQYLCASSEERTTGHQPQHFGDGTRLSIL.

The chain carries TRBV7-3 and TRBJ2-3, with 7 bases identical to TRBD2. CDR3 length: 16 amino acids. The junction had 8 bases not matched to a gene; V was cut back by 5 bases and J by 0 bases. Germline assignment: CDR1 SGHTA and CDR2 FQGTGA. The CDR3 here is CASSRTGGTSTDTQYF. In nucleotides, the CDR3 is TGTGCCAGCAGCCGGACCGGGGGGACTAGCACAGATACGCAGTATTTT. The variable domain in full, completed from reference TRBV7-3 and TRBJ2-3, reads GAGVSQTPSNKVTEKGKYVELRCDPISGHTALYWYRQSLGQGPEFLIYFQGTGAADDSGLPNDRFFAVRPEGSVSTLKIQRTERGDSAVYLCASSRTGGTSTDTQYFGPGTRLTVL.

This chain connects TRBV29-1 to TRBJ1-2; D is perhaps TRBD1 (5 bases). This CDR3 contains 11 residues. CDR1 is SQVTM, CDR2 ANQGSEA, per germline. Trimming stripped 4 bases from V and 4 bases from J, with 7 bases between. CDR3 region: CSVARAYGYTF. DNA of the CDR3: TGCAGCGTTGCCAGGGCCTATGGCTACACCTTC.

This chain connects TRBV7-9 to TRBJ1-2; no clear D. Trimming took off 1 base at V and 8 bases at J, with 23 bases between the two ends. The CDR3 has 17 residues. Germline loops: CDR1 SEHNR, CDR2 FQNEAQ (reference sequence). The CDR3 region is CASSLDFTDSRASGYTF. CDR3 sequence (DNA): TGTGCCAGCAGCTTAGACTTCACGGACTCAAGGGCGTCCGGCTACACCTTC.

This rearrangement joins TRBV11-3 to TRBJ1-1; 8 positions match TRBD1. Germline V CDR1 and CDR2: SGHNT, YENEEA. With V trimmed by 0 bases and J by 4 bases, 7 bases remained unmatched. This CDR3 comprises 16 residues. The CDR3 is CASSLDLAGGGTEAFF. The DNA for the CDR3 is TGTGCCAGCAGCTTAGATCTGGCAGGGGGCGGCACTGAAGCTTTCTTT.

The V gene is TRBV9, the J gene TRBJ2-7; the D is unclear. Germline CDR1 and CDR2: SGDLS and YYNGEE. The length of the CDR3 is 14 residues. Trimming stripped 0 bases from V and 0 bases from J, with 7 bases between. The CDR3 spells CASSVDGYSYEQYF. The CDR3 bases are TGTGCCAGCAGCGTAGACGGGTACTCCTACGAGCAGTACTTC.

This sequence joins TRBV5-4 and TRBJ2-7; possible D gene TRBD2, 6 bases. Germline V gene sequence: CDR1 SGHNT, CDR2 YYREEE (reference sequence). Trimming took 4 bases from V and 10 from J, leaving 18 bases between them. This CDR3 is 13 amino acids long. The CDR3 DNA reads TGTGCCAGCAGCCACGCCGGGACTGACGTCCAGTACTTC. Its translation is CASSHAGTDVQYF.

J is TRBJ2-7 and V is TRBV6-5; 7 bases agree with TRBD1. Per the germline V gene, CDR1 is MNHEY and CDR2 is SVGAGI. The CDR3 length is 13 residues. Losses at the gene ends were 6 bases for V and 3 bases for J; bases not matched to a gene: 5. The CDR3 spells CASRLRQGYEQYF. The CDR3 DNA sequence: TGTGCCAGCAGACTCCGACAGGGCTACGAGCAGTACTTC.

The V and J genes are TRBV5-6 and TRBJ1-1; 8 bases are shared with TRBD1. V shed 3 bases, J shed 1 base, and the junction held 5 bases outside the gene matches. This CDR3 is 15 amino acids long. Germline V gives CDR1 SGHDT, CDR2 YYEEEE. The CDR3: CASSYPTGANTEAFF. CDR3 bases: TGTGCCAGCAGCTACCCGACAGGGGCGAACACTGAAGCTTTCTTT.

This clone is a singleton in its sample. The V and J genes are TRBV25-1 and TRBJ2-7; weak D call: TRBD1 (6 bases). This CDR3 is built from 16 residues. Germline CDR1 and CDR2: MGHDK and SYGVNS. Trimming left V 3 bases short and J 4 bases short, with 19 bases between. CDR3 bases: TGTGCCAGCAGTGACAGGTCAAGGGGGAGTAGGTACGAGCAGTACTTC. This encodes CASSDRSRGSRYEQYF.

The gene calls are TRBV27 and TRBJ2-2; the D is unclear. This CDR3 has 16 amino acids. Trimming left V 3 bases short and J 3 bases short, with 14 bases between. Germline CDR1 MNHEY, CDR2 SMNVEV (reference sequence). In nucleotides, the CDR3 is TGTGCCAGCAGTTTTTTAGGAGTGGAAGACACCGGGGAGCTGTTTTTT. As protein: CASSFLGVEDTGELFF.

J is TRBJ1-3 and V is TRBV7-2; D is possibly TRBD1 (6 bases). There are 16 residues in the CDR3. V lost 3 bases to trimming and J lost 4 bases, with 16 bases between them. CDR1 is SGHTA and CDR2 is FQGNSA in the germline V gene. In nucleotides, the CDR3 is TGTGCCAGCAGCTTGTCGACAGGTTTGGGCGGAAACACCATATATTTT. Translation gives CASSLSTGLGGNTIYF.

The J gene is TRBJ1-2, the V gene TRBV2; D is unresolved. This CDR3 is built from 12 residues. Germline values: CDR1 SNHLY, CDR2 FYNNEI. Deletions cut 6 bases from V and 4 bases from J, with 9 bases between. The CDR3 loop is CASRRDTYGYTF. The CDR3 nucleotides read TGTGCCAGCAGAAGAGACACCTATGGCTACACCTTC.

The J gene is TRBJ1-2, the V gene TRBV12-3 or TRBV12-4; TRBD1 might be the D (6 bases). The CDR3 has 12 amino acids. The ends were cut back, 9 bases at V and 5 bases at J, with 13 bases in the middle. The CDR3 loop is CASQQGEYGYTF. The CDR3 region has the DNA TGTGCCAGTCAACAGGGCGAATATGGCTACACCTTC.

DNA of the CDR3: TGTGCCAGCAGCTTGCCCCGGACTAGCGGGAGTAGGGGGGCCTACGAGCAGTACTTC. Encoded protein: CASSLPRTSGSRGAYEQYF. The chain combines TRBV5-4 with TRBJ2-7, with 13 bases that match TRBD2. Germline-derived CDR1 and CDR2 are SGHNT and YYREEE (reference sequence). V lost 1 base, J lost 2 bases, and 12 bases stayed unmatched. The CDR3 sequence is 19 residues long. Supplemented by reference TRBV5-4 and TRBJ2-7, the full variable domain reads ETGVTQSPTHLIKTRGQQVTLRCSSQSGHNTVSWYQQALGQGPQFIFQYYREEENGRGNFPPRFSGLQFPNYSSELNVNALELDDSALYLCASSLPRTSGSRGAYEQYFGPGTRLTVT.

The CDR3 sequence is CASRQNTGELFF. The CDR3 region has the DNA TGTGCCAGCAGACAGAACACCGGGGAGCTGTTTTTT. The rearrangement uses TRBV2 and TRBJ2-2; D remains unclear. The V gene lost 6 bases and the J gene lost 1 base, with 3 bases spanning the gap. Germline values: CDR1 SNHLY, CDR2 FYNNEI. CDR3 length: 12 amino acids.

The V call is TRBV7-3, the J call TRBJ2-2; D perhaps matches TRBD1 (6 bases). The CDR3 extends over 16 amino acids. The V gene's germline CDR1 is SGHTA and CDR2 FQGTGA. Deletions cut 3 bases from V and 4 bases from J, with 15 bases between. This chain's CDR3 is CASSLWSRGGTGELFF. CDR3 nucleotide sequence: TGTGCCAGCAGCTTGTGGAGCAGGGGCGGCACCGGGGAGCTGTTTTTT. The whole variable domain, remainder taken from reference TRBV7-3 and TRBJ2-2, is GAGVSQTPSNKVTEKGKYVELRCDPISGHTALYWYRQSLGQGPEFLIYFQGTGAADDSGLPNDRFFAVRPEGSVSTLKIQRTERGDSAVYLCASSLWSRGGTGELFFGEGSRLTVL.

The chain joins TRBV11-3 to TRBJ1-2, with TRBD1 identical over 7 bases. The CDR3 spans 15 residues. With 5 bases clipped from V and 2 bases from J, the junction kept 8 bases outside the gene matches. Germline loops: CDR1 SGHNT, CDR2 YENEEA. The CDR3 spells CASSHRRQGNYGYTF. CDR3 in DNA: TGTGCCAGCAGCCACCGACGACAGGGAAACTATGGCTACACCTTC.

The V and J genes are TRBV5-1 and TRBJ1-6, with a weak D call TRBD1 (5 bases). The V gene's germline CDR1 is SGHRS and CDR2 YFSETQ. The length of the CDR3 is 16 residues. V shed 1 base and J shed 0 bases, with 8 bases lying between them. Here the CDR3 DNA reads TGCGCCAGCAGCTTGTCAGGGATCTCCTATAATTCACCCCTCCACTTT. This codes for CASSLSGISYNSPLHF.

V usage is TRBV6-4 and J usage is TRBJ2-1, with 10 bases lining up with TRBD2. This CDR3 contains 16 residues. Germline V gives CDR1 MRHNA, CDR2 SNTAGT. The trim removed 6 bases at V and 6 bases at J, leaving 11 bases unmatched. CDR3 residues: CASRPSSGRSPNEQFF. The CDR3 DNA reads TGTGCCAGCAGACCATCTAGCGGGAGATCTCCCAATGAGCAGTTCTTC.

The chain joins TRBV7-2 to TRBJ1-2, with a possible D match to TRBD1 (5 bases). The V gene lost 0 bases and the J gene lost 5 bases, with 13 bases spanning the gap. CDR3 length equals 15 residues. The germline gives CDR1 SGHTA, CDR2 FQGNSA. As DNA, the CDR3 is TGTGCCAGCAGCTTAGCCCCAGGCGGGGGGTATGGCTACACCTTC. Its translation: CASSLAPGGGYGYTF.

This clone was counted only a few times. This chain links TRBV2 with TRBJ2-2; D may be TRBD1 (6 bases). In germline, CDR1 is SNHLY, CDR2 FYNNEI. V was trimmed by 4 bases and J by 6 bases, leaving 12 bases between them. The CDR3 runs to 14 residues. CDR3 loop: CASSAGAGPGELFF. DNA for the CDR3: TGTGCCAGCAGTGCAGGGGCCGGGCCCGGGGAGCTGTTTTTT.

This clone showed up just a few times. This sequence joins TRBV6-5 and TRBJ1-5; D perhaps matches TRBD1 (5 bases). V lost 7 bases, J lost 5 bases, and 12 bases lay in between. Germline assignment: CDR1 MNHEY and CDR2 SVGAGI. CDR3 size: 13 residues. CDR3 in DNA: TGTGCCAGCACCAGAGGAGGGGATCAGCCCCAGCATTTT. Protein product: CASTRGGDQPQHF.